The 14 T cell receptor beta chains reported below all come from one sample, sequenced in a study of OX40 agonist ivuxolimab in advanced cancers. Library construction relied on the immunoSEQ multiplex PCR assay. Held by TCRdb, this immuneACCESS table contains in-frame sequences only and omits some clones. Under half of the omission traces to an unresolved V gene where checked; the cause of the rest is unknown. Across this sample there are some 45,000 clones, with more than 75% seen only once. The ten largest clonotypes hold about 13% of the sample. The input for sequencing was CD4+ or CD8+ T cells sorted from blood, taken in a trial of the OX40 agonist ivuxolimab. These receptors came from an adult with an advanced solid tumor such as melanoma, head and neck, liver or kidney cancer.

The chain joins TRBV11-1 to TRBJ1-2, with D possibly TRBD1 on 5 matching bases. V was trimmed by 3 bases and J by 4 bases, leaving 15 bases between them. The CDR3 contains 15 residues. CDR1 is SGHAT, CDR2 FQDESV, per germline (reference sequence). CDR3 residues: CASSFGTNPSYGYTF. CDR3 in DNA: TGTGCCAGCAGCTTCGGGACCAATCCTTCCTATGGCTACACCTTC. Variable domain in full (rest from reference TRBV11-1 and TRBJ1-2): EAEVAQSPRYKITEKSQAVAFWCDPISGHATLYWYRQILGQGPELLVQFQDESVVDDSQLPKDRFSAERLKGVDSTLKIQPAELGDSAMYLCASSFGTNPSYGYTFGSGTRLTVV.

This clone was found a few times. A read error is likely, as this CDR3 ends without the conserved phenylalanine or tryptophan. The chain uses TRBV11-2 and TRBJ1-6; unclear D gene. This CDR3 region has 13 residues. Looked up from germline, CDR1 is SGHAT and CDR2 is FQNNGV. V was trimmed by 5 bases and J by 13 bases, leaving 15 bases between them. For the CDR3, the DNA is TGTGCCAGCAGCGAGACACTCACAGAGCCCCTCCACCTT. Translated: CASSETLTEPLHL.

The gene calls are TRBV4-3 and TRBJ1-5; 7 bases map to TRBD1. The CDR3 runs 16 residues. Germline-derived CDR1 and CDR2 are LGHNA and YSLEER. Losses at the gene ends were 3 bases for V and 2 bases for J; bases not matched to a gene: 7. CDR3 sequence reads: CASSQEDGQGNQPQHF. For the CDR3, the DNA is TGCGCCAGCAGCCAGGAGGATGGACAGGGCAATCAGCCCCAGCATTTT.

The V and J genes are TRBV5-6 and TRBJ1-1, with D perhaps TRBD1 (5 bases). V was cut by 0 bases and J by 6 bases, with 15 bases left in between. Germline values: CDR1 SGHDT, CDR2 YYEEEE. CDR3 length: 15 amino acids. Here the CDR3 reads CASSLVSRVFAEAFF. For the CDR3, the DNA is TGTGCCAGCAGCTTGGTATCCAGGGTTTTCGCTGAAGCTTTCTTT.

This chain uses TRBV28 with TRBJ2-7; D is ambiguous. This CDR3 spans 12 amino acids. CDR1 MDHEN and CDR2 SYDVKM come from the germline V gene. V was shortened by 8 bases and J by 3 bases, with 11 bases between the two germline ends. CDR3 in amino acids: CASSTPDYEQYF. CDR3 DNA: TGTGCCAGCTCTACCCCGGACTACGAGCAGTACTTC.

The gene calls are TRBV4-1 and TRBJ2-4; possibly TRBD1 or TRBD2 for D (6 bases each). The CDR3 contains 13 residues. Germline V gene sequence: CDR1 MGHRA, CDR2 YSYEKL. V was cut by 5 bases and J by 6 bases, with 11 bases left in between. The CDR3 loop reads CASSVGGLNIQYF. DNA of the CDR3: TGCGCCAGCAGCGTAGGGGGGCTAAACATTCAGTACTTC.

The chain links TRBV7-6 to TRBJ2-1; weak D call: TRBD2 (6 bases). V lost 2 bases to trimming and J lost 8 bases, with 13 bases between them. The CDR3 is 14 amino acids. The germline V gene encodes CDR1 SGHVS and CDR2 FNYEAQ. In nucleotides, the CDR3 is TGTGCCAGCAGCTTAAATGGGGGGAACGATGAGCAGTTCTTC. It encodes CASSLNGGNDEQFF.

This clone appeared a few times. The chain has TRBV18 and TRBJ2-7; no firm D call. The CDR3 is 15 residues long. From germline, CDR1 is KGHSH and CDR2 LQKENI. The V and J ends lost 0 bases and 3 bases respectively, with 12 bases between them. DNA for the CDR3: TGTGCCAGCTCACCACCAGGGCGATTGTTCTACGAGCAGTACTTC. It translates to CASSPPGRLFYEQYF.

The rearrangement links TRBV28 to TRBJ2-3; no reliable D call. V lost 2 bases and J lost 5, with 8 bases in between. Germline lookup yields CDR1 MDHEN and CDR2 SYDVKM. The CDR3 is made up of 13 amino acids. CDR3 sequence: CASSLTDGDTQYF. CDR3 DNA: TGTGCCAGCAGTTTAACCGACGGAGATACGCAGTATTTT.

This chain joins TRBV4-3 and TRBJ2-1, with D hard to call. The CDR3 runs to 14 residues. The V gene's germline CDR1 is LGHNA and CDR2 YSLEER. With 5 bases removed from V and 0 bases from J, the gap between germline ends came to 8 bases. For the CDR3, the DNA is TGCGCCAGCAGCATAGATAGCTCCTACAATGAGCAGTTCTTC. Translating it yields CASSIDSSYNEQFF.

The chain recombines TRBV5-4 with TRBJ1-1, with a weak D call TRBD1 (5 bases). The CDR3 spans 14 residues. CDR1 is SGHNT and CDR2 is YYREEE in the germline V gene (reference sequence). Trimming shortened V by 1 base and J by 3 bases, and 10 bases separated the two germline ends. CDR3 DNA: TGTGCCAGCAGCTTGCCCCCGACAGACACTGAAGCTTTCTTT. The encoded protein is CASSLPPTDTEAFF.

This clone was observed a few times. This chain links TRBV29-1 with TRBJ1-1; no clear D gene. CDR3 size: 11 residues. The V gene lost 4 bases and the J gene lost 3 bases, with 6 bases spanning the gap. Germline values: CDR1 SQVTM, CDR2 ANQGSEA. This CDR3 is CSVGTYTEAFF. Written as DNA, the CDR3 is TGCAGCGTTGGGACCTACACTGAAGCTTTCTTT.

The rearrangement uses TRBV5-5 and TRBJ2-1; maybe TRBD2 (7 bases). V was pared by 3 bases and J by 10 bases, with 20 bases between. The CDR3 covers 15 residues. CDR1 is SGHKS and CDR2 is YYEKEE in the germline V gene (reference sequence). The CDR3 coding sequence is TGTGCCAGCAGCTCAGCGGGGCGCAGGGGAGAAGAGCAGTTCTTC. It specifies CASSSAGRRGEEQFF.

This clone is labeled medium-sized. The chain couples TRBV5-8 to TRBJ1-1, with TRBD1 identical over 7 bases. V lost 3 bases, J lost 0 bases, and 8 bases stayed unmatched. Germline lookup yields CDR1 SGHTS and CDR2 YDEGEE. The CDR3 contains 16 residues. CDR3 sequence: CASSWDREFMNTEAFF. DNA for the CDR3: TGTGCCAGCAGCTGGGACAGAGAATTTATGAACACTGAAGCTTTCTTT. The entire variable domain, with the rest obtained from reference TRBV5-8 and TRBJ1-1, is as follows: EAGVTQSPTHLIKTRGQQATLRCSPISGHTSVYWYQQALGLGLQFLLWYDEGEERNRGNFPPRFSGRQFPNYSSELNVNALELEDSALYLCASSWDREFMNTEAFFGQGTRLTVV.